The TCR beta chain under discussion was sequenced for a study of blood T cell repertoires in COVID-19. Looking at the study overall: Samples representing acute and convalescent COVID-19 were sourced from the United States, Italy and Spain. T cells, B-cell-depleted T cells, or PBMCs supplied cDNA or gDNA.

The germline V gene encodes CDR1 MNHNS and CDR2 SASEGT. This CDR3 has 13 amino acids. The ends were cut back, 3 bases at V and 4 bases at J, with 7 bases in the middle. Study processing details: Reference gene primer amplification gave estimated nucleated cell counts. The repertoire was sequenced with immunoSEQ multiplex PCR; TCRdb's copy has only in-frame clones and lacks some. That table is the source of V, J and clone size, and D and trimming were worked out from the DNA. This sample has about 160,000 clones; roughly nine tenths occur once, and the top ten carry roughly 19%. The TCR was taken from a man in his sixties with active or convalescent COVID-19. The sample consisted of peripheral blood. The gene calls are TRBV6-1 and TRBJ1-5; TRBD1 is a possible D gene (5 bases). The chain's CDR3 is CASSESGNQPQHF. CDR3 sequence (DNA): TGTGCCAGCAGTGAGTCAGGGAATCAGCCCCAGCATTTT.